Listed below are T cell receptor beta chains from one sample, sequenced in a study of blood T cell repertoires in COVID-19. TCRdb's copy holds only in-frame clones and misses some; the assay was immunoSEQ multiplex PCR. The sample lists 250,000 or so clones, approximately 85% occurring once. Source material: PBMCs or T cells enriched from blood (not recorded which). All receptors derive from a woman in her fifties or sixties who had recovered from COVID-19. Each CDR3 is given with its conserved first and last residue. D genes are given only for firm matches. Rows give clone size only sometimes, using once, few, many, or a class for an expanded clone.

d_gene	v_gene	j_gene	abundance	CDR3aa	CDR3nt
NA	TRBV10-3	TRBJ1-6	NA	CAISEQAGVDSPLHF	TGTGCCATCAGTGAACAGGCAGGGGTTGATTCACCCCTCCACTTT
NA	TRBV9	TRBJ2-3	once	CASSVDPAGHTDTQYF	TGTGCCAGCAGCGTAGATCCAGCGGGCCACACAGATACGCAGTATTTT
TRBD1	TRBV19	TRBJ1-5	NA	CASRGQGRQPQHF	TGTGCCAGTAGGGGACAGGGGAGACAGCCCCAGCATTTT
NA	TRBV28	TRBJ1-3	once	CASIQGYSGNTIYF	TGTGCCAGCATCCAGGGCTACTCTGGAAACACCATATATTTT
NA	TRBV4-1	TRBJ1-5	NA	CASSQGVRGPWPQHF	TGCGCCAGCAGCCAAGGTGTCAGGGGCCCTTGGCCCCAGCATTTT
NA	TRBV15	TRBJ2-3	NA	CATSRDLDTQYF	TGTGCCACCAGCAGAGATCTGGATACGCAGTATTTT
TRBD2	TRBV27	TRBJ2-1	NA	CASSSGLAESYNEQFF	TGTGCCAGCAGTTCAGGACTAGCAGAAAGTTACAATGAGCAGTTCTTC
TRBD2	TRBV2	TRBJ2-2	NA	CASSEWFASGNGELFF	TGTGCCAGCAGTGAATGGTTCGCTAGCGGGAACGGGGAGCTGTTTTTT
NA	TRBV7-2	TRBJ1-3	NA	CASSPGTYSGNTIYF	TGTGCCAGCAGCCCAGGGACATACTCTGGAAACACCATATATTTT
TRBD2	TRBV15	TRBJ2-1	NA	CATSREPLAAAPYNEQFF	TGTGCCACCAGCAGAGAACCCCTAGCGGCAGCACCCTACAATGAGCAGTTCTTC
NA	TRBV2	TRBJ1-6	NA	CASNRLYSNSPLHF	TGTGCCAGCAACCGCTTATACAGCAATTCACCCCTCCACTTT
TRBD2	TRBV9	TRBJ2-5	few	CASSVGTFSAGGQETQYF	TGTGCCAGCAGCGTAGGGACATTCTCAGCGGGGGGCCAAGAGACCCAGTACTTC
TRBD1	TRBV27	TRBJ1-2	once	CASSLRGTGLGYGYTF	TGTGCCAGCAGTTTGAGAGGGACAGGGTTGGGCTATGGCTACACCTTC
NA	TRBV28	TRBJ1-5	NA	CASSFGLLRVSNQPQHF	TGTGCCAGCAGTTTTGGACTACTCCGCGTATCCAATCAGCCCCAGCATTTT
NA	TRBV28	TRBJ1-1	NA	CASSSTGGRTEAFF	TGTGCCAGCAGTTCAACGGGGGGAAGGACTGAAGCTTTCTTT
TRBD2	TRBV4-2	TRBJ2-3	once	CASSQGGAGGFTDTQYF	TGTGCCAGCAGCCAGGGTGGGGCGGGAGGTTTTACAGATACGCAGTATTTT
TRBD1	TRBV15	TRBJ2-1	NA	CATSRRSGGNEQFF	TGTGCCACCAGCAGACGATCAGGGGGAAATGAGCAGTTCTTC
TRBD2	TRBV10-1	TRBJ2-2	NA	CASRGPGLAGNTGELFF	TGCGCCAGCAGAGGGCCGGGACTAGCGGGGAACACCGGGGAGCTGTTTTTT
TRBD2	TRBV20-1	TRBJ2-1	NA	CSASRLAGGVDEQFF	TGCAGTGCTAGTAGACTAGCGGGAGGGGTCGATGAGCAGTTCTTC
NA	TRBV7-9	TRBJ1-4	NA	CASSLGSSGDEKLFF	TGTGCCAGCAGCTTAGGCTCCTCGGGAGACGAAAAACTGTTTTTT
NA	TRBV14	TRBJ1-3	NA	CASSQDARGSGNTIYF	TGTGCCAGCAGCCAAGACGCTCGGGGCTCTGGAAACACCATATATTTT
NA	TRBV9	TRBJ1-6	NA	CASSPGLPGRNSPLHF	TGTGCCAGCAGCCCCGGACTTCCGGGTCGGAATTCACCCCTCCACTTT
TRBD1	TRBV6-4	TRBJ1-1	few	CASSTTGDHEAFF	TGTGCCAGCAGCACGACAGGGGACCATGAAGCTTTCTTT
TRBD2	TRBV28	TRBJ2-1	NA	CASSKGTSIISGQFF	TGTGCCAGCAGCAAAGGGACTAGCATAATCTCTGGGCAGTTCTTC
TRBD2	TRBV6-1	TRBJ2-7	NA	CASSERGLAAYEQYF	TGTGCCAGCAGTGAAAGGGGACTAGCGGCCTACGAGCAGTACTTC
NA	TRBV7-9	TRBJ1-2	NA	CASSLVQANYGYTF	TGTGCCAGCAGCTTAGTACAGGCTAACTATGGCTACACCTTC
NA	TRBV10-3	TRBJ2-1	NA	CAIMKTLEVNNEQFF	TGTGCCATCATGAAGACTCTCGAAGTCAACAATGAGCAGTTCTTC
NA	TRBV21-1	TRBJ1-2	NA	CASSKTVPSPRGRDYGYTF	TGTGCCAGCAGCAAAACGGTCCCCTCCCCCAGGGGTCGGGACTATGGCTACACCTTC
NA	TRBV3-1/TRBV3-2	TRBJ2-7	NA	CASSQLGGIGRYEQYF	TGTGCCAGCAGCCAGCTTGGAGGGATCGGCCGATACGAGCAGTACTTC
NA	TRBV11-3	TRBJ2-1	NA	CASSDNFAYNEQFF	TGTGCCAGCAGCGATAACTTCGCCTACAATGAGCAGTTCTTC
TRBD1	TRBV5-1	TRBJ2-2	NA	CASSLGFVTGVPGELFF	TGCGCCAGCAGCTTGGGATTCGTAACAGGGGTCCCCGGGGAGCTGTTTTTT
NA	TRBV9	TRBJ1-1	once	CASSPQADIENTEAFF	TGTGCCAGCAGCCCCCAGGCGGACATTGAGAACACTGAAGCTTTCTTT
NA	TRBV6-5	TRBJ2-7	NA	CASSSRQVRGYEQYF	TGTGCCAGCAGTTCCCGACAGGTACGGGGCTACGAGCAGTACTTC
TRBD1	TRBV15	TRBJ2-7	once	CATSREGQAYEQYF	TGTGCCACCAGCAGAGAAGGACAGGCCTACGAGCAGTACTTC
NA	TRBV28	TRBJ2-1	NA	CASSPRGSGGYNEQFF	TGTGCCAGCAGTCCCCGAGGTAGCGGAGGTTACAATGAGCAGTTCTTC
TRBD2	TRBV3-1/TRBV3-2	TRBJ2-3	NA	CASSFSGSADTQYF	TGTGCCAGCAGCTTTAGCGGGAGCGCAGATACGCAGTATTTT
NA	TRBV28	TRBJ2-3	NA	CASSSSDTQYF	TGTGCCAGCAGTTCGTCAGATACGCAGTATTTT
TRBD2	TRBV6-1	TRBJ2-7	NA	CASSEGGGLAGVDEQYF	TGTGCCAGCAGTGAAGGGGGCGGTCTAGCGGGAGTCGACGAGCAGTACTTC
NA	TRBV5-4	TRBJ1-2	NA	CASSYEILDGYTF	TGTGCCAGCAGCTACGAGATTCTCGATGGCTACACCTTC
TRBD2	TRBV3-1/TRBV3-2	TRBJ2-1	NA	CASSQAGSGRYEQFF	TGTGCCAGCAGCCAAGCCGGTAGCGGGAGATACGAGCAGTTCTTC
TRBD2	TRBV15	TRBJ2-3	NA	CATRQGLAGGVWSTDTQYF	TGTGCCACCAGACAGGGACTAGCGGGAGGGGTTTGGAGCACAGATACGCAGTATTTT